The T cell receptor beta chain under discussion was sequenced for a study of cytomegalovirus exposure and HLA in healthy donors. Study outcomes and limitations: Serostatus for CMV was the only available immune exposure information.

As for this clone: Its target is not known.

PCR amplification relied on 60 Vbeta primers (plus 13 Jbeta primers). Data came from immunoSEQ multiplex PCR; TCRdb stores just in-frame clones and leaves some out. The sample comprises 80,000 to 100,000 clones, around three fifths of which are singletons, and 15% rests with the top ten. Germline V gives CDR1 SGHRS, CDR2 YFSETQ. The CDR3 has 16 amino acids. Germline trimming cut 4 bases from V and 2 bases from J; bases unmatched to any gene: 3. This TCR was recovered from a woman in her 40s in good health and CMV-seropositive. Sequenced sample: PBMCs. The chain carries TRBV5-1 and TRBJ2-1; 13 bases agree with TRBD2. The DNA of the CDR3 is TGCGCCAGCAGCACGGGGACTAGCGGGGCCTACAATGAGCAGTTCTTC. Its translation: CASSTGTSGAYNEQFF.